The 8 T cell receptor beta chains below all came from one sample that was sequenced in a study of blood T cell repertoires in COVID-19. The protocol was immunoSEQ multiplex PCR, while the TCRdb copy is restricted to in-frame clones and leaves out a portion. This table has approximately 220,000 clones, around four fifths appearing once. Sequenced sample: PBMCs or T cells enriched from blood (not recorded which). The receptors shown here come from a middle-aged woman who had been exposed to COVID-19.

This clone showed up just a few times. The chain couples TRBV19 to TRBJ2-1; 9 nucleotides agree with TRBD1. Germline values: CDR1 LNHDA, CDR2 SQIVND (reference sequence). CDR3 length: 12 amino acids. J gave up 8 bases and V 10 bases, and 6 bases lay outside the gene matches. The CDR3 reads CATTGGVYEQFF. The DNA for the CDR3 is TGTGCCACGACAGGGGGTGTATATGAGCAGTTCTTC.

The chain combines TRBV28 with TRBJ1-2, with D maybe TRBD1 (5 bases). Germline assignment: CDR1 MDHEN and CDR2 SYDVKM. Trimming shortened V by 0 bases and J by 5 bases, and 16 bases separated the two germline ends. The CDR3 length is 16 residues. This chain's CDR3 is CASSLWAGPERYGYTF. As DNA, the CDR3 is TGTGCCAGCAGTTTATGGGCGGGGCCAGAGAGGTATGGCTACACCTTC.

Here the CDR3 reads CASSFTAGNTEAFF. As DNA, the CDR3 is TGCGCCAGCAGCTTCACGGCGGGGAACACTGAAGCTTTCTTT. This chain connects TRBV5-1 to TRBJ1-1; D is unresolved. Germline CDR1 is SGHRS and CDR2 is YFSETQ. Trimming pared 2 bases from V and 1 base from J, leaving 9 bases between. This CDR3 contains 14 residues. The entire variable domain, with the rest obtained from reference TRBV5-1 and TRBJ1-1, is as follows: KAGVTQTPRYLIKTRGQQVTLSCSPISGHRSVSWYQQTPGQGLQFLFEYFSETQRNKGNFPGRFSGRQFSNSRSEMNVSTLELGDSALYLCASSFTAGNTEAFFGQGTRLTVV.

The chain carries TRBV7-9 and TRBJ2-1, with TRBD2 matching 7 bases. Trimming cost V 1 base and J 3 bases; bases outside gene matches: 3. In germline, CDR1 is SEHNR, CDR2 FQNEAQ (reference sequence). This CDR3 contains 15 residues. The CDR3 reads CASSLGGTIYNEQFF. In DNA form, the CDR3 reads TGTGCCAGCAGCTTAGGTGGGACTATCTACAATGAGCAGTTCTTC.

The rearrangement joins TRBV6-2 or TRBV6-3 to TRBJ1-1; 9 nucleotides match TRBD1. CDR1 and CDR2 (germline): MNHEY, SVGEGT. Losses at the gene ends were 4 bases for V and 0 bases for J; bases not matched to a gene: 3. The CDR3 has 15 residues. CDR3 DNA sequence: TGTGCCAGCAGTTCGGGACAGGGTATGAACACTGAAGCTTTCTTT. Translation gives CASSSGQGMNTEAFF.

This chain links TRBV6-6 with TRBJ2-3; 7 bases agree with TRBD1. Losses at the gene ends were 10 bases for V and 2 bases for J; bases not matched to a gene: 6. Germline CDR1 reads MNHNY; CDR2 reads SVGAGI (reference sequence). The CDR3 sequence is 13 residues long. CDR3 DNA: TGTGCCACGAACAGGGGATCCACAGATACGCAGTATTTT. This sequence encodes CATNRGSTDTQYF.

The sample holds a few counts of this clone. V usage is TRBV2 and J usage is TRBJ2-7; 7 bases are a match to TRBD1. The V gene's germline CDR1 is SNHLY and CDR2 FYNNEI. CDR3 length: 14 residues. The trim removed 6 bases at V and 4 bases at J, leaving 9 bases unmatched. DNA of the CDR3: TGTGCCAGCAGCGGGTCGACAGGGTCGTACGAGCAGTACTTC. Its translation is CASSGSTGSYEQYF.

In its sample, this clone was seen once. The chain recombines TRBV4-2 with TRBJ1-1, with no clear D. This CDR3 comprises 15 residues. The germline CDR1 and CDR2 sequences are LGHNA and YNFKEQ. V lost 0 bases, J lost 4 bases, and 12 bases lay in between. The CDR3 DNA is TGTGCCAGCAGCCAAGACGTGCCGGGTTTCACTGAAGCTTTCTTT. Protein product: CASSQDVPGFTEAFF.